This T cell receptor (beta chain) was profiled in a study of cytomegalovirus exposure and HLA in healthy donors. Trimming pared 3 bases from V and 2 bases from J, leaving 8 bases between. The CDR3 runs to 13 residues. Germline lookup yields CDR1 SGHVS and CDR2 FNYEAQ. The PCR employed 60 Vbeta primers together with 13 Jbeta primers. Method: immunoSEQ multiplex PCR; TCRdb's copy keeps in-frame clones and lacks some. The sample comprises 150,000 to 200,000 clones, about 70% of which are singletons, and 1.5% to 2% rests with the top ten. Worth noting for this clone: Antigen: not known.

Points from the study as a whole: HLA-A and HLA-B allele assignments for most subjects were reportedly predicted accurately using TCR beta sequences. Excluded: some indistinguishable V segments such as TRBV6-2 and TRBV6-3. TCR beta chain V- and J-gene trimming was linked, in a later analysis, to a missense variant in DCLRE1C. The study put under 200 TCR beta chains on its list as cytomegalovirus-associated.

This clonotype was sampled from a woman in her thirties in good health and CMV-seronegative. J is TRBJ2-7 and V is TRBV7-6, with TRBD1 as a possible D gene (6 bases). Sequencing was carried out using PBMCs. The CDR3: CASSFGQTYEQYF. DNA for the CDR3: TGTGCCAGCAGCTTTGGACAGACCTACGAGCAGTACTTC.